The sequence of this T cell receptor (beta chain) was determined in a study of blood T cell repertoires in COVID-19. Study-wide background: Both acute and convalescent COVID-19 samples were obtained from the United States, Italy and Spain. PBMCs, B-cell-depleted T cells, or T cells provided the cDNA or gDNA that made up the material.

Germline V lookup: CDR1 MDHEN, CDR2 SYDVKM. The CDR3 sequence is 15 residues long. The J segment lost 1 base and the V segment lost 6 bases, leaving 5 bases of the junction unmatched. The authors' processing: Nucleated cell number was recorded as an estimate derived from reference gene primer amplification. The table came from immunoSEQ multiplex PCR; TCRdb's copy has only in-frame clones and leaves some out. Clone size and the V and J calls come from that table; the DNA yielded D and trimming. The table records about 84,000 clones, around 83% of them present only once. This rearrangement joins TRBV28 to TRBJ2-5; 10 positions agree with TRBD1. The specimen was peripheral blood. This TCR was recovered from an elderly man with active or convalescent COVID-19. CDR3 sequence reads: CASSPGTGAQETQYF. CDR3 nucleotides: TGTGCCAGCAGCCCCGGGACAGGGGCCCAAGAGACCCAGTACTTC.